Listed below are T cell receptor beta chains from one sample, sequenced in a study of CD8+ T cells in alopecia areata. Assay: immunoSEQ multiplex PCR; the TCRdb copy retains only in-frame clones and omits some. The table lists roughly 180,000 clones, approximately 51% of them singletons. Source: CD8+ T cells sorted from blood, taken around week 54, from a patient treated with tofacitinib. All receptors come from a human donor with alopecia areata. The CDR3 runs from the conserved cysteine through the conserved F or W. D genes are given only for firm matches. The size field is filled for only some rows; it gives once, few, many or a size class.

d_gene	abundance	v_gene	j_gene	CDR3aa	CDR3nt
TRBD1	few	TRBV5-1	TRBJ1-1	CASSLRQGDFWRTEAFF	TGCGCCAGCAGCTTGAGGCAGGGGGATTTTTGGAGGACTGAAGCTTTCTTT
.	.	TRBV5-1	TRBJ2-7	CASSSGVYEQYF	TGCGCCAGCAGCTCTGGAGTATACGAGCAGTACTTC
.	.	TRBV27	TRBJ1-1	CASSIAPATEAFF	TGTGCCAGCAGCATTGCCCCCGCCACTGAAGCTTTCTTT
TRBD1	few	TRBV5-1	TRBJ2-2	CASSVDRGPGELFF	TGCGCCAGCAGCGTGGACAGGGGGCCCGGGGAGCTGTTTTTT
TRBD2	.	TRBV2	TRBJ2-1	CATKVSGGANEQFF	TGTGCCACCAAGGTTAGCGGGGGGGCAAATGAGCAGTTCTTC
.	few	TRBV5-4	TRBJ1-4	CASSRVGEGEKLFF	TGTGCCAGCAGCCGTGTCGGCGAGGGTGAAAAACTGTTTTTT
TRBD2	.	TRBV2	TRBJ2-7	CASSMERGTYEQYF	TGTGCCAGCAGTATGGAGCGGGGGACCTACGAGCAGTACTTC
.	.	TRBV6-5	TRBJ2-7	CASSRLYEQYF	TGTGCCAGCAGCCGACTCTACGAGCAGTACTTC
.	few	TRBV9	TRBJ1-6	CASSVGGNSPLHF	TGTGCCAGCAGCGTAGGAGGGAATTCACCCCTCCACTTT
TRBD1	.	TRBV9	TRBJ1-5	CASSEDRDGNQPQHF	TGTGCCAGCAGTGAGGACAGGGATGGCAATCAGCCCCAGCATTTT
.	few	TRBV6-5	TRBJ2-5	CASSYNMETQYF	TGTGCCAGCAGTTACAATATGGAGACCCAGTACTTC
.	.	TRBV7-9	TRBJ1-5	CASSFLPQHF	TGTGCCAGCAGCTTTTTACCCCAGCATTTT
.	few	TRBV28	TRBJ2-5	CASSLFGETQYF	TGTGCCAGCAGTTTATTTGGGGAGACCCAGTACTTC
.	once	TRBV4-1	TRBJ2-7	CASSQGWEEGPVDEQYF	TGCGCCAGCAGCCAAGGGTGGGAGGAGGGGCCGGTGGACGAGCAGTACTTC
.	.	TRBV5-6	TRBJ2-7	CASSLEVQGYEQYF	TGTGCCAGCAGCTTGGAGGTTCAGGGGTACGAGCAGTACTTC
.	few	TRBV14	TRBJ2-7	CASSIGTYEQYF	TGTGCCAGCAGCATCGGGACCTACGAGCAGTACTTC
.	few	TRBV11-2	TRBJ2-2	CASSLESSGRAELFF	TGTGCCAGCAGCTTAGAATCCAGCGGCCGAGCGGAGCTGTTTTTT
.	few	TRBV7-9	TRBJ2-2	CASSLERDTYTGELFF	TGTGCCAGCAGCTTGGAACGGGACACTTACACCGGGGAGCTGTTTTTT
TRBD2	.	TRBV7-2	TRBJ2-3	CASSFTSGGTDTQYF	TGTGCCAGCAGCTTCACTAGCGGGGGGACAGATACGCAGTATTTT
.	.	TRBV30	TRBJ2-7	CAWSVLGSEQYF	TGTGCCTGGAGTGTATTGGGATCGGAGCAGTACTTC
.	once	TRBV9	TRBJ1-2	CASSVGEHYGYTF	TGTGCCAGCAGCGTAGGGGAACACTATGGCTACACCTTC
TRBD1	.	TRBV4-3	TRBJ1-1	CASSDGQGAGDTEAFF	TGCGCCAGCAGCGATGGACAGGGGGCCGGGGACACTGAAGCTTTCTTT
.	.	TRBV11-2	TRBJ1-6	CASSLDSSYSPLHF	TGTGCCAGCAGCCTGGACAGCTCGTATTCACCCCTCCACTTT
.	.	TRBV5-6	TRBJ1-2	CASTPGGGLDGYTF	TGTGCCAGCACCCCGGGCGGGGGGCTGGATGGCTACACCTTC
.	.	TRBV6-5	TRBJ1-1	CASSYSRGGWNTEAFF	TGTGCCAGCAGTTACTCAAGGGGCGGGTGGAACACTGAAGCTTTCTTT
.	.	TRBV30	TRBJ2-7	CAWAQRTLGEQYF	TGTGCCTGGGCCCAGAGGACCCTTGGGGAGCAGTACTTC
.	.	TRBV7-3	TRBJ2-3	CASSLMGNTDTQYF	TGTGCCAGCAGCTTAATGGGCAACACAGATACGCAGTATTTT
TRBD2	.	TRBV7-2	TRBJ2-1	CASSFSGRYNEQFF	TGTGCCAGCAGCTTTAGCGGGAGATACAATGAGCAGTTCTTC
TRBD1	.	TRBV5-1	TRBJ2-1	CASSLGQGGNEQFF	TGCGCCAGCAGCCTGGGACAGGGCGGCAATGAGCAGTTCTTC
TRBD1	once	TRBV7-3	TRBJ2-7	CASSLKGGHEQYF	TGTGCCAGCAGCTTAAAAGGGGGCCACGAGCAGTACTTC
TRBD2	.	TRBV5-1	TRBJ2-3	CASSLEVAGSGDTQYF	TGCGCCAGCAGCTTGGAGGTAGCGGGGTCGGGAGATACGCAGTATTTT
.	once	TRBV5-1	TRBJ2-7	CASSLEPLNYEQYF	TGCGCCAGCAGCTTGGAACCCCTGAACTACGAGCAGTACTTC
TRBD2	.	TRBV7-8	TRBJ2-1	CASSLRLAGVNEQFF	TGTGCCAGCAGCTTAAGACTAGCGGGCGTCAATGAGCAGTTCTTC
.	.	TRBV30	TRBJ1-6	CAWSVGVGADLHF	TGTGCCTGGAGTGTGGGGGTTGGGGCTGACCTCCACTTT
.	.	TRBV4-2	TRBJ2-7	CASSLRRSYEQYF	TGTGCCAGCAGCCTCAGACGATCCTACGAGCAGTACTTC
.	.	TRBV6-5	TRBJ1-1	CASRVGSTEAFF	TGTGCCAGCAGAGTGGGGAGCACTGAAGCTTTCTTT
.	many	TRBV30	TRBJ1-6	CAWSLIGVNSPLHF	TGTGCCTGGAGCTTAATAGGGGTTAATTCACCCCTCCACTTT
.	.	TRBV7-2	TRBJ2-7	CASSPGRYEQYF	TGTGCCAGCAGCCCAGGTCGCTACGAGCAGTACTTC
.	.	TRBV9	TRBJ2-2	CASSDHTGELFF	TGTGCCAGCAGCGACCACACCGGGGAGCTGTTTTTT
.	few	TRBV13	TRBJ2-7	CASSLGAVRHEQYF	TGTGCCAGCAGCTTAGGGGCGGTTCGGCACGAGCAGTACTTC
.	.	TRBV27	TRBJ1-6	CASSLLSGWGLHF	TGTGCCAGCAGTTTATTATCCGGCTGGGGGCTCCACTTT
TRBD1	few	TRBV6-5	TRBJ1-6	CASSRQGNSPLHF	TGTGCCAGCAGTCGACAGGGGAATTCACCCCTCCACTTT
.	few	TRBV27	TRBJ2-7	CASSLRGLAYEQYF	TGTGCCAGCAGTTTGAGGGGCCTGGCCTACGAGCAGTACTTC
TRBD2	.	TRBV29-1	TRBJ2-5	CSVEEISEDLAENQETQYF	TGCAGCGTTGAAGAAATTTCTGAAGATCTAGCGGAAAACCAAGAGACCCAGTACTTC
.	few	TRBV28	TRBJ2-2	CASSLTGTGELFF	TGTGCCAGCAGTTTAACAGGGACCGGGGAGCTGTTTTTT
TRBD1	.	TRBV5-6	TRBJ2-3	CASLGQITDTQYF	TGTGCCAGCTTGGGACAGATCACAGATACGCAGTATTTT